Listed below are T cell receptor beta chains from one sample, sequenced in a study of cytomegalovirus exposure and HLA in healthy donors. Here immunoSEQ multiplex PCR was the method, and the copy in TCRdb shows in-frame clones only, minus some. The sample holds approximately 120,000 clones, 81% seen once. The sequenced material came from PBMCs. The receptors were gathered from a woman in her twenties or thirties in good health and CMV-seronegative. The CDR3 runs from the conserved cysteine through the conserved F or W. The D gene is left open where the match is weak. Part of the rows lack a size; the others show once, few, many or a class for expanded clones.

clone_size: .
d_call: .
v_call: TRBV7-6
j_call: TRBJ1-1
cdr3_nt: TGTGCCAGCAGCAATATGAACACTGAAGCTTTCTTT
cdr3_aa: CASSNMNTEAFF

clone_size: .
d_call: .
v_call: TRBV27
j_call: TRBJ2-1
cdr3_nt: TGTGCCAGCAGTTTATCTGGGCAGGGTGGGGACAATGAGCAGTTCTTC
cdr3_aa: CASSLSGQGGDNEQFF

clone_size: .
d_call: .
v_call: TRBV6-5
j_call: TRBJ2-3
cdr3_nt: TGTGCCAGCAGACCATGGACAGCAGAGGATACGCAGTATTTT
cdr3_aa: CASRPWTAEDTQYF

clone_size: .
d_call: TRBD2
v_call: TRBV28
j_call: TRBJ2-3
cdr3_nt: TGTGCCAGCAGTATCCCAGGGCTAGCGGGACGCACAGATACGCAGTATTTT
cdr3_aa: CASSIPGLAGRTDTQYF

clone_size: .
d_call: TRBD2
v_call: TRBV5-1
j_call: TRBJ2-2
cdr3_nt: TGCGCCAGCAGCTTGGGCCCAGCGGGATCGAACACCGGGGAGCTGTTTTTT
cdr3_aa: CASSLGPAGSNTGELFF

clone_size: .
d_call: .
v_call: TRBV5-4
j_call: TRBJ2-1
cdr3_nt: TGTGCCAGCAGGGGAGGCCTCAGTAACGGTGAGCAGTTCTTC
cdr3_aa: CASRGGLSNGEQFF

clone_size: .
d_call: TRBD2
v_call: TRBV18
j_call: TRBJ2-3
cdr3_nt: TGTGCCAGCTCACCACTAGCGGGAGAAGATACGCAGTATTTT
cdr3_aa: CASSPLAGEDTQYF

clone_size: .
d_call: .
v_call: TRBV6-5
j_call: TRBJ1-2
cdr3_nt: TGTGCCAGCAGTTACAAGGGAGCCCTCTATGGCTACACCTTC
cdr3_aa: CASSYKGALYGYTF

clone_size: .
d_call: TRBD1
v_call: TRBV6-1
j_call: TRBJ2-1
cdr3_nt: TGTGCCAGCACTAGTTCGAGACAGGGAGAGCAGTTCTTC
cdr3_aa: CASTSSRQGEQFF

clone_size: .
d_call: .
v_call: TRBV5-1
j_call: TRBJ1-1
cdr3_nt: TGCGCCAGCAGCTTGGAGGCGAGAGGCGTCGCTGAAGCTTTCTTT
cdr3_aa: CASSLEARGVAEAFF

clone_size: .
d_call: .
v_call: TRBV6-6
j_call: TRBJ2-1
cdr3_nt: TGTGCCAGCAGTTACTCGATTCGCCGGGAGCAGTTCTTC
cdr3_aa: CASSYSIRREQFF

clone_size: .
d_call: .
v_call: TRBV5-1
j_call: TRBJ1-1
cdr3_nt: TGCGCCAGCAGCTTGAGGGGAACTGAAGCTTTCTTT
cdr3_aa: CASSLRGTEAFF

clone_size: .
d_call: .
v_call: TRBV6-5
j_call: TRBJ1-1
cdr3_nt: TGTGCCAGCATTAGGGACGGGGGCACTGAAGCTTTCTTT
cdr3_aa: CASIRDGGTEAFF

clone_size: .
d_call: .
v_call: TRBV7-6
j_call: TRBJ1-5
cdr3_nt: TGTGCCAGCAGCTTAGGGCGGGGTGATCAGCCCCAGCATTTT
cdr3_aa: CASSLGRGDQPQHF

clone_size: .
d_call: TRBD2
v_call: TRBV19
j_call: TRBJ2-5
cdr3_nt: TGTGCCAGTAGTCCTAGCGGGAGTTTATCGACCCAGTACTTC
cdr3_aa: CASSPSGSLSTQYF

clone_size: .
d_call: .
v_call: TRBV28
j_call: TRBJ2-7
cdr3_nt: TGTGCCAGCAGTTTCGGCTCCTGGGGCGGATCCATCTACGAGCAGTACTTC
cdr3_aa: CASSFGSWGGSIYEQYF

clone_size: .
d_call: TRBD2
v_call: TRBV6-4
j_call: TRBJ2-3
cdr3_nt: TGTGCCAGCAGCGAGCGGGAGTTTTCAGATACGCAGTATTTT
cdr3_aa: CASSEREFSDTQYF

clone_size: .
d_call: .
v_call: TRBV7-2
j_call: TRBJ2-7
cdr3_nt: TGTGCCAGCAGCACGACAAGGTCGCCCTACGAGCAGTACTTC
cdr3_aa: CASSTTRSPYEQYF

clone_size: .
d_call: .
v_call: TRBV18
j_call: TRBJ1-4
cdr3_nt: TGTGCCAGCTCACCGCGACAGGCGAATGAAAAACTGTTTTTT
cdr3_aa: CASSPRQANEKLFF

clone_size: .
d_call: TRBD2
v_call: TRBV5-1
j_call: TRBJ2-3
cdr3_nt: TGCGCCAGCAGTCAACTAGCGGGGAGCACAGATACGCAGTATTTT
cdr3_aa: CASSQLAGSTDTQYF

clone_size: .
d_call: .
v_call: TRBV11-2
j_call: TRBJ2-3
cdr3_nt: TGTGCCAGCAGCTCCAGCCGACTTGAGGCAGATACGCAGTATTTT
cdr3_aa: CASSSSRLEADTQYF

clone_size: .
d_call: .
v_call: TRBV7-6
j_call: TRBJ2-1
cdr3_nt: TGTGCCAGCAGCTTAGAGCGGGCGGGGACCTACAATGAGCAGTTCTTC
cdr3_aa: CASSLERAGTYNEQFF

clone_size: .
d_call: TRBD1
v_call: TRBV7-9
j_call: TRBJ2-7
cdr3_nt: TGTGCCAGCAGCCAGGGACAGTCCTACGAGCAGTACTTC
cdr3_aa: CASSQGQSYEQYF

clone_size: .
d_call: .
v_call: TRBV6-6
j_call: TRBJ1-1
cdr3_nt: TGTGCCAGCATTCAACGGGAGGAAGCTTTCTTT
cdr3_aa: CASIQREEAFF

clone_size: .
d_call: .
v_call: TRBV5-5
j_call: TRBJ1-2
cdr3_nt: TGTGCCAGCAGCTTGGCCTTTGAGGGCTACACCTTC
cdr3_aa: CASSLAFEGYTF

clone_size: .
d_call: TRBD2
v_call: TRBV5-4
j_call: TRBJ2-2
cdr3_nt: TGTGCCAGCAGCGCGCCGGGACTAGCGGGTGCCGCCGGGGAGCTGTTTTTT
cdr3_aa: CASSAPGLAGAAGELFF

clone_size: few
d_call: TRBD2
v_call: TRBV6-1
j_call: TRBJ2-7
cdr3_nt: TGTGCCAGCAGTGAAGGAAGGACTAGCGTTTACGAGCAGTACTTC
cdr3_aa: CASSEGRTSVYEQYF